Listed below are T cell receptor beta chains from one sample, sequenced in a study of shared clonotypes between healthy human individuals. The assay was immunoSEQ multiplex PCR, and TCRdb's table has in-frame clones only and misses some. The table records approximately 2.5 million clones, approximately 92% of them present only once. The sequencing sample was made of naive CD4+ T cells sorted from blood. The receptors shown here come from a man aged 18 to 35 in good health. CDR3s include the opening cysteine and the closing phenylalanine or tryptophan. Each record gives: V gene, J gene, CDR3 protein.

TRBV7-2	TRBJ2-5	CASSYGLAGAGETQYF
TRBV28	TRBJ2-5	CASSLRTPETQYF
TRBV10-3	TRBJ2-2	CAISGLSHTGELFF
TRBV5-1	TRBJ2-3	CASRRDSPDTQYF
TRBV5-4	TRBJ2-7	CASSLAGRGPLASYEQYF
TRBV7-3	TRBJ2-5	CASSLSGVYQETQYF
TRBV5-1	TRBJ2-1	CASSISAGGPYNEQFF
TRBV30	TRBJ1-1	CARVGQTNTEAFF
TRBV7-9	TRBJ2-7	CASSLDTQGVYEQYF
TRBV10-3	TRBJ2-2	CAISETRQGMNTGELFF
TRBV6-5	TRBJ2-7	CASSRGGRYEQYF
TRBV7-9	TRBJ1-5	CASSLGQGHSNQPQHF
TRBV7-9	TRBJ1-4	CASSRLRDLNNEKLFF
TRBV18	TRBJ1-6	CASSPWGGIDSPLHF
TRBV6-1	TRBJ1-1	CAGSEGNTEAFF
TRBV10-3	TRBJ1-2	CAISGTVPNYGYTF
TRBV7-8	TRBJ2-2	CASSLTEVNTGELFF